This paragraph covers one T cell receptor beta chain sequence. The specificity of this receptor is unknown. Base qualities are not recorded, but no much larger clone differs from it by a single base. CD8 naive samples consisted of CD45RO-negative cells that were positively selected for CCR7, yielding a CD45RA+CCR7+ population without TemRA cells. Donors were healthy HIV-negative adults with no recently reported acute infections or vaccinations. Every donor was a Caucasian adult living in Nashville, Tennessee, USA. Blood was collected by leukapheresis, and PBMCs were isolated by Ficoll-Histopaque density gradient centrifugation and then cryopreserved in liquid nitrogen vapor phase. Analytical flow cytometry was used to check the purity and quantity of every magnetically sorted T cell population. Genomic DNA was isolated from each sorted fraction and quantified by UV absorbance on a Nanodrop 2000c.

This entry belongs to a study of shared clonotypes between healthy human individuals (dated by TCRdb to the early 2020s). Regarding the study in general: Three men and a couple of women, aged 18 to 49 years, made up the cohort. Per donor, three plates each were used for CD4 naive and CD4 memory, two for CD8 naive, and one for CD8 memory. The study deeply sequenced blood TCR repertoires of roughly five healthy adults to estimate repertoire size and the extent of clonotype sharing between individuals. Different laboratories and diverse techniques were used to prepare libraries and sequence TCR repertoires, to increase sequencing depth and limit assay-specific biases. Leukapheresis yielded between about 0.85 and 10 billion PBMCs per donor.

The CDR3 spans 14 residues, from the cysteine through the phenylalanine. Only the CDR3 portion is preserved as DNA: 42 bases, with reading frame beginning at the first base. Per the germline V gene (reference sequence), SEHNR is the CDR1 and FQNEAQ is the CDR2. V and J are truncated by 5 bases and 7 bases respectively, leaving an intervening sequence of 15 bases. What the study reported, not specific to this receptor: Approximately 5% of naive CD4, 3% to 4% of naive CD8, 2.3% of memory CD4, and 0.4% of memory CD8 clonotypes were shared across several donors. Sampling was limited to blood, and TCR repertoires in tissue likely differ from TCR repertoires in blood. Larger estimated clonotype richness was generally found for naive subsets than for memory subsets. Rarefaction of sorted-subset datasets indicated incomplete sequencing despite the large sequencing depth. Higher generation probabilities were observed for clonotypes shared by all four sorted-subset donors than for non-shared clonotypes. The small number of donors limited the genetic and exposure-history diversity represented. Pairwise subsampling indicated that sequencing depth was expected to affect the degree of clonotype sharing among donors.

Using the deep immunoSEQ assay, TCR CDR3 regions were amplified from genomic DNA by multiplex PCR. Genomic DNA extracted from each cell subset was distributed evenly over all wells of several immunoSEQ 96-well plates, and each plate served as one replicate. Each replicate PCR for sorted subsets received about 200 ng genomic DNA, equal to about 29,000 T cell genomes. The purified libraries were quantified using a Qubit 3.0 fluorometer, sized with a Bioanalyzer 2100, and then quantified again using the KAPA Library Quantification kit. Every immunoSEQ 96-well plate was sequenced on a dedicated single-read 150-cycle Illumina NextSeq 550 flow cell. The paper's data handling went like this. Because the immunoSEQ output held only junctional sequences and lacked quality scores, the filtering could not match the filtering applied to full-length reads. Sequences were annotated with PyIR, a Python wrapper for IgBLAST v1.9, using IMGT germline references to assign V/J genes and CDR3. Any read was removed if the V/J assignment was weak (E-value above 1e-6), the CDR3 was missing, or the read contained stop codons, out-of-frame junctions, or ambiguous translated residues. A V3J clonotype was defined by an identical inferred V gene, J gene, and CDR3 amino acid sequence. To compute the percentage overlap between repertoires, the number of shared unique clonotypes was divided by the size of the smaller repertoire. RTK rarefaction, the Chao1 estimator, and Recon v2.1 estimates of unobserved clonotypes were used to assess repertoire richness. Generation probabilities for all TCRbeta clonotypes obtained by the gDNA method from several donors were computed using OLGA. This is the immuneACCESS table as TCRdb keeps it, with only in-frame sequences that have V and J called. A part of the clones is gone; compared with another copy, unresolved V genes explain less than half, and the rest is unexplained. The V and J calls and clone size were taken over from that table, and D and trimming were inferred from the DNA. The sample includes about 2.1 million clones, with just over 90% observed a single time. 1.5% to 2% of the sample lies in the top ten.

The receptor's source is a man aged 18 to 30 in good health. Some clones in this sample may be carry-over from other donors' samples. Sequencing was carried out using naive CD8+ T cells from PBMCs. Reading the label with the study, this specimen's cell subset or site is: CD45RA+CCR7+. This receptor chain uses TRBV7-9 and TRBJ2-1, with the D gene not clear enough to name. This receptor has the CDR3 CASSDKDKTNEQFF. The DNA sequence is as follows: TGTGCCAGCAGCGACAAAGACAAGACAAATGAGCAGTTCTTC.